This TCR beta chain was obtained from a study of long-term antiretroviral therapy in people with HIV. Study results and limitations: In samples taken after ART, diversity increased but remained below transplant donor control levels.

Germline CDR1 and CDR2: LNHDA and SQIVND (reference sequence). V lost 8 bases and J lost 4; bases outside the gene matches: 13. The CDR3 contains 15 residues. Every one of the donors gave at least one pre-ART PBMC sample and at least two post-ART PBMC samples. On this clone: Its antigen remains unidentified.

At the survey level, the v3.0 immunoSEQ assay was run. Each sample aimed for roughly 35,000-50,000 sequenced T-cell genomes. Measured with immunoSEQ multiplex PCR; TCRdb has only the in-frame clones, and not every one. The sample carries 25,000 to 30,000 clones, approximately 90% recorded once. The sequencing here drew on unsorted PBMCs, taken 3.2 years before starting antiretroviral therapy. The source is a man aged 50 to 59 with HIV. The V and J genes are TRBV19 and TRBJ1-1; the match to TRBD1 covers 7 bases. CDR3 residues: CASHRGGGSGTEAFF. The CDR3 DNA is TGTGCCAGTCATAGAGGGGGCGGTTCGGGCACTGAAGCTTTCTTT.